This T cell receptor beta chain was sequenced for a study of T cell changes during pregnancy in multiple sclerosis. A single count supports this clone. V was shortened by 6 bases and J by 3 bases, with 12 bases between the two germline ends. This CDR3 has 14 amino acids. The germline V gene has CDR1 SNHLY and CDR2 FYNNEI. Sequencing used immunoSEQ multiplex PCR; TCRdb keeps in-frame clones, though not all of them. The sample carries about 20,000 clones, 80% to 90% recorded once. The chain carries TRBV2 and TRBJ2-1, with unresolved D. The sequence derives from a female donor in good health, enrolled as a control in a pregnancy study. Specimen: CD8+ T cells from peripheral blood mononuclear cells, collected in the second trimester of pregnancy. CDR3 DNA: TGTGCCAGCAGGGCCCCCGCGGACTACAATGAGCAGTTCTTC. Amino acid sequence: CASRAPADYNEQFF. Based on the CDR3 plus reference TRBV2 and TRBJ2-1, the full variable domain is EPEVTQTPSHQVTQMGQEVILRCVPISNHLYFYWYRQILGQKVEFLVSFYNNEISEKSEIFDDQFSVERPDGSNFTLKIRSTKLEDSAMYFCASRAPADYNEQFFGPGTRLTVL.